The 24 T cell receptor beta chains below come from one sample, sequenced in a study of vaccination effects on CD4 cells after COVID-19. No cognate antigen is known for these TCRs. Antigen-specific CD4+ T cells were expanded (with viral peptide pools) by the ViraFEST assay ahead of sequencing. Culturing for 10 to 11 days preceded CD4+ T cell isolation. PCR showed that the person got SARS-CoV-2 infection at some point between March and December 2020. Clones were read by immunoSEQ multiplex PCR, and TCRdb kept only the in-frame ones, dropping some. The sample has 20,000 to 30,000 clones, roughly 69% seen once. The sample in question was CD4+ T cells from PBMCs cultured with SARS-CoV-2 spike peptides, obtained before COVID-19 vaccination. Receptors were obtained from a human donor who had a prior SARS-CoV-2 infection.

The chain carries TRBV5-4 and TRBJ2-5; 9 bases are a match to TRBD2. The V gene end was trimmed by 4 bases and the J gene end by 0 bases; junction bases not matched to a gene: 4. Germline V CDR1 and CDR2: SGHNT, YYREEE (reference sequence). The length of the CDR3 is 15 residues. The DNA of the CDR3 is TGTGCCAGCAGCGCCCAGCGGGGGGACCAAGAGACCCAGTACTTC. It codes for CASSAQRGDQETQYF. The full variable domain, with the rest looked up from reference TRBV5-4 and TRBJ2-5, is ETGVTQSPTHLIKTRGQQVTLRCSSQSGHNTVSWYQQALGQGPQFIFQYYREEENGRGNFPPRFSGLQFPNYSSELNVNALELDDSALYLCASSAQRGDQETQYFGPGTRLLVL.

The CDR3 DNA reads as TGTGCCAGCAGCTTTGGGACTAGCGGGAGGCACTACAATGAGCAGTTCTTC. It encodes CASSFGTSGRHYNEQFF. This chain joins TRBV9 and TRBJ2-1; 15 nucleotides match TRBD2. This CDR3 contains 17 residues. CDR1 and CDR2 (germline): SGDLS, YYNGEE. The junction had 5 bases not matched to a gene; V was cut back by 4 bases and J by 3 bases.

The CDR3 DNA sequence: TGTGCCAGCAGCCAAGATGAACTGAACACATACGAGCAGTACTTC. The encoded protein is CASSQDELNTYEQYF. The gene calls are TRBV4-2 and TRBJ2-7; D is unclear. Germline V lookup: CDR1 LGHNA, CDR2 YNFKEQ. This CDR3 region has 15 residues. V lost 0 bases and J 4 bases, leaving 13 bases between the germline ends.

This chain connects TRBV19 to TRBJ2-1; 10 bases fit TRBD2. The CDR3 runs 16 residues. Germline V gives CDR1 LNHDA, CDR2 SQIVND (reference sequence). Losses at the gene ends were 2 bases for V and 6 bases for J; bases not matched to a gene: 7. The CDR3 here is CASSISRTSGPNEQFF. For the CDR3, the DNA is TGTGCCAGTAGTATATCTAGGACTAGCGGCCCCAATGAGCAGTTCTTC.

This clone was seen a few times. The chain combines TRBV6-6 with TRBJ2-1, with 7 bases that match TRBD2. The germline V gene encodes CDR1 MNHNY and CDR2 SVGAGI (reference sequence). This CDR3 is 15 amino acids long. V was pared by 0 bases and J by 7 bases, with 6 bases of the junction left unmatched. CDR3 loop: CASSYSSGGGNEQFF. CDR3 coding DNA: TGTGCCAGCAGTTACTCTTCGGGGGGAGGAAATGAGCAGTTCTTC.

The chain uses TRBV30 and TRBJ2-7; 11 bases agree with TRBD1. The V gene's germline CDR1 is GTSNPN and CDR2 SVGIG (reference sequence). The CDR3 extends over 13 amino acids. The V and J ends lost 3 bases and 3 bases, in that order; junction bases with no gene match: 1. CDR3 residues: CAWSGTGGYEQYF. In nucleotides, the CDR3 is TGTGCCTGGAGCGGGACAGGGGGCTACGAGCAGTACTTC.

In its sample, this clone was seen once. The chain links TRBV6-5 to TRBJ1-1; D possibly corresponds to TRBD1 (5 bases). V shed 4 bases and J shed 5 bases, with 14 bases lying between them. Looked up from germline, CDR1 is MNHEY and CDR2 is SVGAGI. The CDR3 is 14 amino acids. The CDR3 region has the DNA TGTGCCAGCAGTTGGGAAGGGGTGATGACTGAAGCTTTCTTT. Protein sequence: CASSWEGVMTEAFF.

The J gene is TRBJ2-7, the V gene TRBV5-1; 15 bases align to TRBD2. Germline lookup yields CDR1 SGHRS and CDR2 YFSETQ. The CDR3 loop spans 17 amino acids. V dropped 4 bases and J dropped 6; count of bases not matched to a gene: 11. The CDR3 nucleotides are TGCGCCAGCAGCCTCCGGACTAGCGGGGGGGCCATCGCCGAGCAGTACTTC. Its translation is CASSLRTSGGAIAEQYF. Complete variable domain (other parts from reference TRBV5-1 and TRBJ2-7): KAGVTQTPRYLIKTRGQQVTLSCSPISGHRSVSWYQQTPGQGLQFLFEYFSETQRNKGNFPGRFSGRQFSNSRSEMNVSTLELGDSALYLCASSLRTSGGAIAEQYFGPGTRLTVT.

The V and J genes are TRBV12-3 or TRBV12-4 and TRBJ2-5, with TRBD1 as a possible D gene (5 bases). Trimming cost V 2 bases and J 2 bases, with 6 bases left between them. The CDR3 length is 13 residues. The CDR3 DNA sequence: TGTGCCAGCAGTTTAAACAGGCAAGAGACCCAGTACTTC. Amino acid sequence: CASSLNRQETQYF.

The CDR3 is CSVDARDGTEAFF. CDR3 sequence (DNA): TGCAGCGTTGATGCCAGGGACGGCACTGAAGCTTTCTTT. The chain uses TRBV29-1 and TRBJ1-1, with D maybe TRBD1 (5 bases). Germline V CDR1 and CDR2: SQVTM, ANQGSEA. CDR3 length equals 13 residues. V lost 3 bases and J lost 4, with 12 bases in between. Combining the CDR3 with reference TRBV29-1 and TRBJ1-1 gives the whole variable domain SAVISQKPSRDICQRGTSLTIQCQVDSQVTMMFWYRQQPGQSLTLIATANQGSEATYESGFVIDKFPISRPNLTFSTLTVSNMSPEDSSIYLCSVDARDGTEAFFGQGTRLTVV.

This clone has just a few counts. The J gene is TRBJ1-5, the V gene TRBV19; D remains ambiguous. Germline V gene data show CDR1 as LNHDA and CDR2 as SQIVND (reference sequence). V lost 0 bases and J lost 4, with 16 bases in between. This CDR3 comprises 17 residues. The CDR3 here is CASSIDRSGKINQPQHF. The CDR3 DNA sequence: TGTGCCAGTAGTATAGATCGGAGCGGGAAGATTAATCAGCCCCAGCATTTT.

CDR3 amino acids: CASSEARGRLYF. CDR3 DNA sequence: TGTGCCAGCAGTGAAGCTCGGGGGCGCCTATACTTC. The chain has TRBV25-1 and TRBJ2-7, with D perhaps TRBD1 or TRBD2 (6 bases each). Germline-derived CDR1 and CDR2 are MGHDK and SYGVNS. The CDR3 totals 12 residues. Trimming stripped 2 bases from V and 13 bases from J, with 15 bases between.

This clone was observed a handful of times. V is TRBV6-5 and J is TRBJ2-2; D not resolved. Trimming removed 2 bases from V and 4 bases from J, with 11 bases in between. Germline V CDR1 and CDR2: MNHEY, SVGAGI. CDR3 length: 15 amino acids. The CDR3 is CASSYPGRGTGELFF. The CDR3 DNA reads TGTGCCAGCAGTTACCCAGGACGCGGCACCGGGGAGCTGTTTTTT.

V is TRBV2 and J is TRBJ2-3, with TRBD2 as a possible D gene (5 bases). V was cut by 7 bases and J by 2 bases, with 16 bases left in between. This CDR3 region has 15 residues. Germline lookup yields CDR1 SNHLY and CDR2 FYNNEI. The CDR3 DNA is TGTGCCAGCAATGTACTAGATAGAGACACAGATACGCAGTATTTT. This gives the protein CASNVLDRDTDTQYF.

This rearrangement joins TRBV20-1 to TRBJ2-1, with D tentatively TRBD2 (5 bases). V was shortened by 3 bases and J by 0 bases, with 12 bases between the two germline ends. Per the germline V gene, CDR1 is DFQATT and CDR2 is SNEGSKA (reference sequence). There are 15 residues in the CDR3. This chain's CDR3 is CSASRTGSSYNEQFF. The CDR3 region has the DNA TGCAGTGCTAGTCGCACGGGGAGCTCCTACAATGAGCAGTTCTTC.

J is TRBJ1-6 and V is TRBV6-5, with 7 bases fitting TRBD1. The V and J ends lost 4 bases and 9 bases, in that order; junction bases with no gene match: 12. Germline CDR1 is MNHEY and CDR2 is SVGAGI. The CDR3 has 16 residues. Written as DNA, the CDR3 is TGTGCCAGCAGTTCGCCCCCCCCAGGGGGAGGTTCACCCCTCCACTTT. Translation gives CASSSPPPGGGSPLHF.

The V and J genes are TRBV5-4 and TRBJ2-3; D not certain. V shed 0 bases and J shed 0 bases, with 8 bases lying between them. The CDR3 is made up of 15 amino acids. Germline-derived CDR1 and CDR2 are SGHNT and YYREEE (reference sequence). CDR3 loop: CASSLGGASTDTQYF. CDR3 sequence (DNA): TGTGCCAGCAGCTTGGGCGGAGCCAGCACAGATACGCAGTATTTT.

The chain recombines TRBV6-1 with TRBJ1-4, with D unclear. Trimming removed 3 bases from V and 2 bases from J, with 10 bases in between. This CDR3 spans 15 amino acids. Germline assignment: CDR1 MNHNS and CDR2 SASEGT. CDR3 nucleotide sequence: TGTGCCAGCAGTGATCGGGGAATGACTAATGAAAAACTGTTTTTT. Amino acid sequence: CASSDRGMTNEKLFF.

V usage is TRBV6-2 or TRBV6-3 and J usage is TRBJ2-1; D might be TRBD2 (6 bases). Trimming took 0 bases from V and 0 from J, leaving 15 bases between them. The germline CDR1 and CDR2 sequences are MNHEY and SVGEGT. This CDR3 spans 18 amino acids. CDR3: CASSYSMLARGSYNEQFF. The CDR3 DNA follows: TGTGCCAGCAGTTACTCGATGCTAGCGAGGGGCTCCTACAATGAGCAGTTCTTC.

The chain couples TRBV6-1 to TRBJ2-7; TRBD2 matches 8 bases. The CDR3 consists of 17 residues. The ends lost 1 base at V and 2 bases at J; junction bases unmatched: 10. Germline V gene lookup returns CDR1 MNHNS and CDR2 SASEGT. CDR3 DNA sequence: TGTGCCAGCAGTGAAGGTAGCGCGGGAGGAGTTCCCTACGAGCAGTACTTC. Amino acid sequence: CASSEGSAGGVPYEQYF.

This clone was counted a few times. The chain couples TRBV7-8 to TRBJ2-4, with a possible D match to TRBD2 (5 bases). Per the germline V gene, CDR1 is SGHVS and CDR2 is FQNEAQ. V shed 3 bases and J shed 1 base, with 10 bases lying between them. This CDR3 has 15 amino acids. The chain's CDR3 is CASSLRREAKNIQYF. In DNA, the CDR3 is TGTGCCAGCAGCTTGAGAAGGGAGGCCAAAAACATTCAGTACTTC.

The V call is TRBV6-2 or TRBV6-3, the J call TRBJ2-7, with 8 bases that match TRBD1. There are 15 residues in the CDR3. V shed 4 bases and J 2 bases; nucleotides not matched to a gene: 7. Germline V CDR1 and CDR2: MNHEY, SVGEGT. CDR3 sequence: CASSFDRGFTYEQYF. CDR3 in DNA: TGTGCCAGCAGTTTCGACAGGGGTTTTACCTACGAGCAGTACTTC.

The J gene is TRBJ1-5, the V gene TRBV6-2 or TRBV6-3; weak D call: TRBD1 (5 bases). Germline V gene lookup returns CDR1 MNHEY and CDR2 SVGEGT. This CDR3 has 15 residues. Trimming removed 4 bases from V and 5 bases from J, with 15 bases in between. This chain's CDR3 is CASSLDNPGDQPQHF. The CDR3 bases are TGTGCCAGCAGTTTGGACAACCCTGGCGATCAGCCCCAGCATTTT.

The chain employs TRBV4-3 and TRBJ1-5; TRBD1 aligns across 7 bases. This CDR3 region has 17 residues. V lost 2 bases, J lost 0 bases, and 7 bases stayed unmatched. The germline V gene encodes CDR1 LGHNA and CDR2 YSLEER. CDR3 sequence (DNA): TGCGCCAGCAGCCAAATATACAGGGGTTATAGCAATCAGCCCCAGCATTTT. Encoded protein: CASSQIYRGYSNQPQHF.